This T cell receptor (beta chain) was identified during a study of beta chain features in type 1 diabetes. As to this clone: What it binds is not known.

Study outcomes and limitations: These data did not resolve whether HLA type affects TCRB rearrangement. Among patients, naive, central memory and Treg TCRB repertoires appeared more similar than among healthy donors. Cells with high TCR expression could be over-represented by cDNA sequencing.

Every isolated RNA sample was fully reverse transcribed, so sequencing captured expressed TCRB transcripts. About 3.6 million reads was the average for naive, central memory and regulatory T cell samples. Only in-frame clones appear in the TCRdb table, and some are missing; sequencing was by immunoSEQ multiplex PCR. The sample includes about 270,000 clones, 12% to 15% seen only once; the top ten take approximately 0.024%. The CDR3 contains 15 residues. The germline V gene encodes CDR1 ENHRY and CDR2 SYGVKD. The J segment lost 1 base and the V segment lost 2 bases, leaving 3 bases of the junction unmatched.

This chain joins TRBV10-3 and TRBJ2-5; 8 nucleotides agree with TRBD1. The sequencing sample was made of naive CD4+ T cells from blood. The TCR originated in a woman in her forties in good health. Written as DNA, the CDR3 is TGTGCCATCAGTGAGCAACAGGGGGGCCAAGAGACCCAGTACTTC. Protein: CAISEQQGGQETQYF.